One sample yielded the 20 T cell receptor beta chains listed below, sequenced in a study of response to subunit inactivated influenza vaccine. A single record per CDR3 protein comes from TCRdb applying MiXCR to the RT-PCR reads. The sample holds approximately 230,000 distinct CDR3 sequences, 9% to 15% seen once. Source: non-naive T cells sorted from PBMCs, taken around 14 days before vaccination. These receptors were collected from a man aged 50 to 59 who received an inactivated influenza vaccine.

The chain carries TRBV4-1 and TRBJ2-7, with TRBD2 matching over 8 bases. The CDR3 sequence is 15 residues long. The ends lost 0 bases at V and 3 bases at J; junction bases unmatched: 4. Germline V CDR1 and CDR2: MGHRA, YSYEKL. The CDR3 nucleotides are TGCGCCAGCAGCCAAGAGCTTAGCGGGATCTACGAGCAGTACTTC. It specifies CASSQELSGIYEQYF.

The sample holds a few counts of this clonotype. This chain connects TRBV12-3 or TRBV12-4 to TRBJ1-5, with D perhaps TRBD1 (5 bases). The germline V and J ends were trimmed by 6 bases and 0 bases, with 18 bases remaining between them. The length of the CDR3 is 17 residues. In DNA, the CDR3 is TGTGCCAGCAGCCGGGGGGGGGGAGTCTATAGCAATCAGCCCCAGCATTTT. Protein product: CASSRGGGVYSNQPQHF.

The chain recombines TRBV12-3 or TRBV12-4 with TRBJ2-1; 8 bases are shared with TRBD1. Germline trimming cut 8 bases from V and 5 bases from J; bases unmatched to any gene: 5. This CDR3 has 13 residues. CDR3 DNA: TGTGCCAGCTTCAGGGGGCCGGACAATGAGCAGTTCTTC. It specifies CASFRGPDNEQFF.

This clonotype was observed a handful of times. The J gene is TRBJ2-3, the V gene TRBV15; 12 positions match TRBD2. The CDR3 is 17 amino acids. The V and J ends lost 4 bases and 1 base, in that order; junction bases with no gene match: 6. CDR1 and CDR2 from the germline V gene are LNHNV and YYDKDF (reference sequence). CDR3 sequence: CATSIRLAGVGTDTQYF. Here the CDR3 DNA reads TGTGCCACCAGCATCAGACTAGCGGGAGTGGGCACAGATACGCAGTATTTT.

The chain has TRBV30 and TRBJ2-3, with D maybe TRBD2 (6 bases). Germline loops: CDR1 GTSNPN, CDR2 SVGIG (reference sequence). The CDR3 length is 13 residues. V shed 4 bases and J shed 0 bases, with 8 bases lying between them. CDR3 sequence reads: CAWTGVSTDTQYF. As DNA, the CDR3 is TGTGCCTGGACGGGGGTTAGCACAGATACGCAGTATTTT.

This chain connects TRBV11-2 to TRBJ2-7; D call uncertain. V lost 1 base and J 3 bases, leaving 7 bases between the germline ends. Germline values: CDR1 SGHAT, CDR2 FQNNGV. The CDR3 extends over 13 amino acids. CDR3 DNA sequence: TGTGCCAGCAGCTTAGCACATAACTACGAGCAGTACTTC. It yields the protein CASSLAHNYEQYF.

The V call is TRBV23-1, the J call TRBJ2-7, with D perhaps TRBD2 (5 bases). TRBV23-1 carries the ORF label, with uncertain function. The length of the CDR3 is 15 residues. Trimming took 1 base from V and 3 from J, leaving 13 bases between them. The CDR3 here is CASSQWVRGSYEQYF. The CDR3 DNA reads TGCGCCAGCAGTCAATGGGTCCGGGGAAGCTACGAGCAGTACTTC.

This clonotype was counted a few times. The V and J genes are TRBV27 and TRBJ2-7; possibly TRBD2 for D (6 bases). This CDR3 contains 14 residues. The V end was cut by 8 bases, the J end by 2 bases, with 16 bases between. From germline, CDR1 is MNHEY and CDR2 SMNVEV (reference sequence). In nucleotides, the CDR3 is TGTGCCAGCCGTTGGAGGGACGGAACCTACGAGCAGTACTTC. Translated, it gives CASRWRDGTYEQYF.

This clonotype was recorded at least ten times. The DNA of the CDR3 is TGTGCCAGCAGCTATAAATCCGGCGGCTACGAGCAGTACTTC. Protein product: CASSYKSGGYEQYF. The chain links TRBV7-2 to TRBJ2-7, with unresolved D. This CDR3 region has 14 residues. Germline-derived CDR1 and CDR2 are SGHTA and FQGNSA. Trimming stripped 4 bases from V and 3 bases from J, with 13 bases between.

This rearrangement joins TRBV20-1 to TRBJ2-1, with TRBD2 matching 16 bases. In germline, CDR1 is DFQATT, CDR2 SNEGSKA (reference sequence). The CDR3 contains 17 residues. Trimming removed 1 base from V and 4 bases from J; junction bases left unmatched: 4. The CDR3 nucleotides are TGCAGTGCTAGAGTCCCGGGACTAGCGGGAGGGTACAATGAGCAGTTCTTC. This sequence encodes CSARVPGLAGGYNEQFF.

This clonotype was observed a few times. The chain recombines TRBV6-4 with TRBJ1-2; a possible D gene is TRBD1 (5 bases). The CDR3 has 13 amino acids. V gave up 5 bases and J gave up 8 bases, with 15 bases separating them. Germline V gene lookup returns CDR1 MRHNA and CDR2 SNTAGT. Here the CDR3 DNA reads TGTGCCAGCAGTCCCGGGACCGGCAGAGGCTACACCTTC. It translates to CASSPGTGRGYTF.

This clonotype came up a few times. The rearrangement uses TRBV9 and TRBJ2-1; the match to TRBD2 covers 12 bases. V shed 0 bases, J shed 9 bases, and the junction held 10 bases outside the gene matches. CDR1 and CDR2 (germline): SGDLS, YYNGEE. This CDR3 is 17 amino acids long. The DNA of the CDR3 is TGTGCCAGCAGCGTAGCTTTTGAACTAGCGGGAGGAGGTGAGCAGTTCTTC. Its translation is CASSVAFELAGGGEQFF.

A few counts support this clonotype. The chain uses TRBV20-1 and TRBJ2-7; D is ambiguous. V shed 3 bases and J shed 2 bases, with 14 bases lying between them. The CDR3 runs to 14 residues. Germline V CDR1 and CDR2: DFQATT, SNEGSKA (reference sequence). The CDR3 region has the DNA TGCAGTGCTAGTGGTCCACTACAGACCTACGAGCAGTACTTC. Protein product: CSASGPLQTYEQYF.

V and J are TRBV27 and TRBJ2-3; D possibly uses TRBD1 or TRBD2 (5 bases each). Per the germline V gene, CDR1 is MNHEY and CDR2 is SMNVEV (reference sequence). The CDR3 covers 13 residues. Trimming shortened V by 6 bases and J by 0 bases, and 7 bases separated the two germline ends. The CDR3 DNA is TGTGCCAGCAGGGGGGTTAGCACAGATACGCAGTATTTT. This codes for CASRGVSTDTQYF.

The V gene is TRBV20-1, the J gene TRBJ2-3, with TRBD2 matching over 9 bases. The CDR3 is 14 amino acids. The ends lost 2 bases at V and 4 bases at J; junction bases unmatched: 4. The germline CDR1 and CDR2 sequences are DFQATT and SNEGSKA (reference sequence). For the CDR3, the DNA is TGCAGTGCTAGATGGGTAGCGGGAGCAGATACGCAGTATTTT. Translation gives CSARWVAGADTQYF.

This clonotype appeared many times. The chain couples TRBV6-5 to TRBJ1-3; D gene uncertain. Trimming stripped 0 bases from V and 0 bases from J, with 6 bases between. The CDR3 runs 15 residues. Per germline, CDR1 MNHEY and CDR2 SVGAGI. The CDR3 DNA is TGTGCCAGCAGTTACTCGTTAAGCTCTGGAAACACCATATATTTT. This codes for CASSYSLSSGNTIYF.

This clonotype showed up just a few times. The V and J genes are TRBV12-3 or TRBV12-4 and TRBJ2-3; no definite D call. V was cut by 7 bases and J by 2 bases, with 10 bases left in between. The CDR3 is 13 residues long. The CDR3 spells CASMRRDTDTQYF. CDR3 DNA: TGTGCCAGCATGAGACGAGACACAGATACGCAGTATTTT.

The V gene is TRBV24-1, the J gene TRBJ2-7; no definite D call. The germline V gene has CDR1 KGHDR and CDR2 SFDVKD. The CDR3 has 17 residues. Trimming pared 2 bases from V and 2 bases from J, leaving 18 bases between. The CDR3 coding sequence is TGTGCCACCAGTGATTGGCCCTCTAGGACGGATACCTACGAGCAGTACTTC. Residues: CATSDWPSRTDTYEQYF.

The chain is built from TRBV2 and TRBJ1-5; D is unresolved. This CDR3 region has 15 residues. Germline V lookup: CDR1 SNHLY, CDR2 FYNNEI. V was shortened by 4 bases and J by 1 base, with 11 bases between the two germline ends. The CDR3 coding sequence is TGTGCCAGCAGTGCCCAGTCCGGGAGCAATCAGCCCCAGCATTTT. Translated: CASSAQSGSNQPQHF.

This clonotype was counted many times. The chain couples TRBV7-9 to TRBJ2-5; D is tentatively TRBD1 or TRBD2 (5 bases each). V lost 5 bases to trimming and J lost 5 bases, with 21 bases between them. CDR3 length equals 16 residues. Germline CDR1 reads SEHNR; CDR2 reads FQNEAQ (reference sequence). The CDR3 reads CASSPHVMGERETQYF. In nucleotides, the CDR3 is TGTGCCAGCAGCCCACACGTGATGGGGGAACGGGAGACCCAGTACTTC.